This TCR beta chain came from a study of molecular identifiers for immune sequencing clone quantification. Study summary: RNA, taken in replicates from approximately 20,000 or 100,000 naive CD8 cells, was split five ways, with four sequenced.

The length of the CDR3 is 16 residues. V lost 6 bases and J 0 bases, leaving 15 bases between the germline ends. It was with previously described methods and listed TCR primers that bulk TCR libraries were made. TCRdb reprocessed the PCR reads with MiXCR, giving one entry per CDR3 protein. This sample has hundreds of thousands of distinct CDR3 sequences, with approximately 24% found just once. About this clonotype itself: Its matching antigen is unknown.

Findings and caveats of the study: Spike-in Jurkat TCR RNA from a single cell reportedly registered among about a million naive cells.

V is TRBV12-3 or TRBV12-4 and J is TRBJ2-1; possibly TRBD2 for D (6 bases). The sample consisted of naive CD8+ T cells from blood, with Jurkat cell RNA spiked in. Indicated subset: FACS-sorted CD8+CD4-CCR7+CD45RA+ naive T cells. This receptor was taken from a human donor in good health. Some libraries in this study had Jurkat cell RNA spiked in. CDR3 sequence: CASRGPRGSSYNEQFF. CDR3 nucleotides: TGTGCCAGCAGGGGACCACGGGGGAGCTCCTACAATGAGCAGTTCTTC.